A single sample gave rise to the 15 T cell receptor beta chains below, sequenced in a study of T-cell reconstitution after alpha-beta-depleted transplantation in children. During its preparation, the TCRbeta library received unique molecular identifiers. TCRdb recomputed calls from the PCR reads with MiXCR, one row per CDR3 protein. The profile shows hundreds of thousands of distinct CDR3 sequences, approximately 15% of them singletons. This specimen consisted of PBMCs, mostly from graft donor cells, obtained 360 days after TCRalphabeta/CD19-depleted stem cell transplant. Source of these receptors: a male patient between 2 and 15 years old who had a stem cell transplant for acute lymphoblastic leukemia, so the T cells may come from the graft donor.

The J gene is TRBJ2-7, the V gene TRBV15; weak D call: TRBD1 (6 bases). Trimming cost V 2 bases and J 3 bases, with 17 bases left between them. Germline CDR1 reads LNHNV; CDR2 reads YYDKDF (reference sequence). This CDR3 is 16 amino acids long. DNA of the CDR3: TGTGCCACCAGCAGACGACCTTCGACAGGTAACTACGAGCAGTACTTC. The encoded protein is CATSRRPSTGNYEQYF.

This clonotype was observed a handful of times. J is TRBJ1-5 and V is TRBV28; D unresolved. Germline values: CDR1 MDHEN, CDR2 SYDVKM. This CDR3 spans 14 amino acids. V was shortened by 5 bases and J by 3 bases, with 11 bases between the two germline ends. The CDR3 protein is CASSAGPFNQPQHF. The CDR3 DNA reads TGTGCCAGCAGTGCAGGACCGTTCAATCAGCCCCAGCATTTT.

This clonotype was observed a handful of times. The chain uses TRBV12-3 or TRBV12-4 and TRBJ1-1, with TRBD1 as a possible D gene (5 bases). V lost 8 bases, J lost 1 base, and 11 bases lay in between. The CDR3 extends over 13 amino acids. This CDR3 is CASSEGTNTEAFF. Here the CDR3 DNA reads TGTGCCAGCTCGGAGGGGACGAACACTGAAGCTTTCTTT.

Ten or more counts support this clonotype. CDR3 bases: TGCAGTCCCCAGGGGGCTGGGTACAATGAGCAGTTCTTC. Protein product: CSPQGAGYNEQFF. The chain links TRBV20-1 to TRBJ2-1; 8 nucleotides match TRBD1. Per germline, CDR1 DFQATT and CDR2 SNEGSKA (reference sequence). V shed 8 bases, J shed 4 bases, and the junction held 7 bases outside the gene matches. The CDR3 contains 13 residues.

This clonotype was found many times. The chain has TRBV10-3 and TRBJ2-3; possible D gene TRBD1, 6 bases. Trimming left V 5 bases short and J 4 bases short, with 16 bases between. The germline CDR1 and CDR2 sequences are ENHRY and SYGVKD. The CDR3 sequence is 15 residues long. CDR3 loop: CAISMVAGDADTQYF. The CDR3 DNA is TGTGCCATCAGTATGGTGGCAGGGGATGCAGATACGCAGTATTTT.

This clonotype showed up many times. The chain links TRBV24-1 to TRBJ2-5, with TRBD1 identical over 9 bases. The CDR3 totals 14 residues. CDR1 KGHDR and CDR2 SFDVKD come from the germline V gene. The J segment lost 5 bases and the V segment lost 5 bases, leaving 5 bases of the junction unmatched. The CDR3 here is CATSAGTGHETQYF. The DNA of the CDR3 is TGTGCCACCAGTGCGGGGACAGGGCACGAGACCCAGTACTTC.

This clonotype showed up many times. The gene calls are TRBV5-1 and TRBJ2-7, with D possibly TRBD2 on 6 matching bases. Germline CDR1 SGHRS, CDR2 YFSETQ. The CDR3 covers 14 residues. The V gene lost 6 bases and the J gene lost 2 bases, with 15 bases spanning the gap. The CDR3 region is CASTIGGETYEQYF. The CDR3 nucleotides read TGCGCCAGCACGATCGGAGGGGAGACCTACGAGCAGTACTTC.

CDR3 bases: TGTGCCAGCAGCTTGTTGGGGACAAATAGCAATCAGCCCCAGCATTTT. Its protein product is CASSLLGTNSNQPQHF. The chain links TRBV5-6 to TRBJ1-5, with D tentatively TRBD1 (6 bases). V gave up 1 base and J gave up 0 bases, with 11 bases separating them. Germline assignment: CDR1 SGHDT and CDR2 YYEEEE. CDR3 length: 16 amino acids.

In this sample, this clonotype turned up a few times. The chain uses TRBV20-1 and TRBJ1-1, with TRBD1 matching over 7 bases. CDR1 and CDR2 from the germline V gene are DFQATT and SNEGSKA (reference sequence). This CDR3 comprises 14 residues. The V segment lost 6 bases and the J segment 4 bases; nucleotides outside the gene matches: 11. The CDR3, as DNA: TGCAGTGCAAAACAAACAGGGGTCGCCACTGAAGCTTTCTTT. This translates into CSAKQTGVATEAFF.

V and J are TRBV6-1 and TRBJ2-5, with a weak D call TRBD2 (7 bases). From germline, CDR1 is MNHNS and CDR2 SASEGT. The CDR3 has 15 residues. V lost 5 bases and J 3 bases, leaving 16 bases between the germline ends. The CDR3 here is CASSPPGAGEETQYF. CDR3 in DNA: TGTGCCAGCAGTCCCCCAGGGGCGGGAGAAGAGACCCAGTACTTC.

This clonotype has only a few counts. The CDR3 sequence is CASSYVRGYTDTQYF. As DNA, the CDR3 is TGTGCCAGCAGTTACGTCCGAGGGTACACAGATACGCAGTATTTT. V is TRBV28 and J is TRBJ2-3; weak D call: TRBD2 (5 bases). Germline loops: CDR1 MDHEN, CDR2 SYDVKM. Trimming took off 4 bases at V and 2 bases at J, with 13 bases between the two ends. This CDR3 spans 15 amino acids.

This clonotype has a handful of counts. The rearrangement links TRBV12-3 or TRBV12-4 to TRBJ2-2, with 8 bases fitting TRBD1. Trimming removed 5 bases from V and 2 bases from J; junction bases left unmatched: 4. This CDR3 contains 15 residues. DNA for the CDR3: TGTGCCAGCAGTACCGGACAGGGAAACACCGGGGAGCTGTTTTTT. Its translation: CASSTGQGNTGELFF.

The chain carries TRBV7-2 and TRBJ2-1; TRBD2 aligns across 9 bases. The ends lost 4 bases at V and 0 bases at J; junction bases unmatched: 4. CDR3 length: 16 residues. From germline, CDR1 is SGHTA and CDR2 FQGNSA. The CDR3 loop is CASSWGLATSYNEQFF. The CDR3 nucleotides are TGTGCCAGCAGCTGGGGACTAGCCACCTCCTACAATGAGCAGTTCTTC.

This clonotype was seen a few times. This sequence joins TRBV12-3 or TRBV12-4 and TRBJ2-5, with 8 bases that match TRBD2. Trimming took 7 bases from V and 5 from J; bases not matched to a gene: 15. The CDR3 length is 16 residues. DNA for the CDR3: TGTGCCAGCAACACCAAGGGCGCGGGGGGCGGTGAGACCCAGTACTTC. It translates to CASNTKGAGGGETQYF.

The CDR3 nucleotides read TGTGCCTTCAGTTTCAGGGCCACTGAAGCTTTCTTT. Its protein product is CAFSFRATEAFF. The chain employs TRBV12-3 or TRBV12-4 and TRBJ1-1; tentatively, D is TRBD1 (5 bases). The CDR3 has 12 residues. The V gene lost 11 bases and the J gene lost 4 bases, with 14 bases spanning the gap.